This T cell receptor (beta chain) was recorded in a study of blood T cell repertoires in COVID-19. This clone was found once. The protocol was immunoSEQ multiplex PCR, while the TCRdb copy is restricted to in-frame clones and leaves out a portion. The sample holds about 180,000 clones, around 83% seen once. The sequenced sample was peripheral blood. This sequence was found in a woman between 65 and 79 years old with COVID-19, enrolled during active disease.

The CDR3 is CASSYSSWVGGRPGANEQFF. For the CDR3, the DNA is TGTGCCAGCAGTTACTCTTCTTGGGTCGGGGGTCGTCCCGGGGCCAATGAGCAGTTCTTC. This sequence joins TRBV6-2 or TRBV6-3 and TRBJ2-1; tentatively, D is TRBD2 (6 bases). Trimming took off 0 bases at V and 6 bases at J, with 27 bases between the two ends. The CDR3 runs to 20 residues. In germline, CDR1 is MNHEY, CDR2 SVGEGT.